This TCR beta chain was profiled in a study of long-term antiretroviral therapy in people with HIV (dated by TCRdb to between 2021 and 2024). About the full investigation: Collection of the earliest samples took place about a decade ahead of the 2015 WHO recommendation for immediate ART, at a time when ART was typically delayed until CD4 counts fell. A retrospective serial study tested whether changes in peripheral blood TRB repertoire composition and diversity were associated with ART initiation and durable HIV suppression. A total of around 200 cryopreserved PBMC samples were contributed to the cohort by 30 adults with confirmed HIV infection, with samples collected serially over a mean of approximately six years (range 1-12). Of the 25 to 30 participants with HIV, fewer than twelve were female. No cross-contamination during QIAcube processing was seen in test extractions of a monoclonal T-cell line run alongside 33 polyclonal samples. Points the paper makes about the study in general: Inferences about post-ART repertoire changes are limited because no data were available on ART adherence, viral resistance or therapy changes. CDR3 length ranges in HIV repertoires were narrower than in controls, and network structure suggested an antigen-experienced repertoire with only a slight naive shift after ART. The samples span the years 2004 to 2017, and the ART regimens used at that time may not be as effective as current regimens. Because PBMC availability was limited, only the TCR beta chain was sequenced, with no alpha chain pairing. The repertoire was dominated across all time points by expanded TRB clones identified before ART initiation, although this dominance was seen to fluctuate and to decrease in many PLHIV after ART. Starting ART was linked to a significant rise in TRB diversity, yet even after long-term ART the diversity remained significantly lower than in transplant donor controls. Because pre-ART samples had limited cell numbers, profiling was done on unsorted PBMC rather than on sorted CD4+ and CD8+ T cells.

CDR1 and CDR2, looked up from the germline V gene (reference sequence), are SEHNR and FQNEAQ. Between the V and J ends, shortened by 0 bases and 0 bases respectively, the junction contains 7 bases. The CDR3 numbers 15 residues from cysteine through phenylalanine. Only CDR3 DNA is held: 45 bases, read in frame from base 1. Concerning this clone: Its cognate antigen has yet to be identified. No qualities accompany the bases; no much larger clone lies one base away.

The immunoSEQ hsTCRB v3.0 assay was used at survey level resolution for TRB variable region sequencing. The targeted TRB sequencing depth was roughly 40,000-55,000 T-cell genomes per sample. An Illumina MiSeq with a v3 150-cycle kit was used to sequence the pooled TRB libraries. In the paper's pipeline: Repertoire analysis was run in R within a reproducible Nextflow workflow that covered QC, data transformation and analysis. LymphoSeq2, an R package for AIRR-Seq data exploration, was used to implement custom analyses. A few samples yielding fewer than 5000 total TRB sequences were excluded, leaving over 150 analyzed HIV repertoires. Of the 188 retained HIV repertoires, about 60 were collected before and about 130 after ART initiation. Each repertoire was downsampled to 5000 TRB nucleotide sequences, and summary statistics were averaged across 100 downsampling iterations. Only TRB sequences with CDR3 regions of at least seven amino acids were retained for analysis. Two measures captured diversity: a Shannon entropy-derived clonality score and the Gini coefficient. In repertoire networks, the top 5000 CDR3 amino acid sequences were linked whenever an edit distance of one separated two sequences. For TRB CDR3 amino acid sequences, antigen specificity groups and MHC restriction were predicted with GLIPH2. Known CMV, EBV, HIV or tissue antigen associations were flagged by matching CDR3 amino acid sequences against VDJdb and McPAS-TCR. Pre-ART, post-ART and control groups were compared with Wilcoxon signed-rank tests and Holm-Bonferroni correction. Here the immuneACCESS table is served through TCRdb, limited to in-frame sequences with V and J called. Missing clones are a known gap in these copies; in checked studies unresolved V genes cover under half, and the rest lacks a known reason. Clone size and the V and J calls come from that table; the DNA yielded D and trimming. For this sample the table gives approximately 16,000 clones, of which around 83% were detected only once. Roughly 5% of the sample goes to the ten largest clones.

To be included, a participant needed at least one PBMC sample from before ART initiation plus at least two post-ART samples. All participants with HIV were treated in the United States of America. Before DNA extraction, cryopreserved samples containing about 0.9-10 million PBMC were thawed and washed. At the time of the earliest PBMC sample, participants with HIV were aged between roughly 20 and 54 years. Per participant, PBMC samples came from 1-4 timepoints prior to ART initiation and 2-8 timepoints following ART initiation, for a median of 7 samples. For every participant, serial HIV viral load, CD4+ T-cell count, ART history and demographic data were obtained. Genomic DNA was extracted from unsorted PBMC with a Qiagen kit on a QIAcube, processed in batches of 12 samples.

The chain was built from TRBV7-9 and TRBJ2-3; TRBD2 might be the D gene, on 5 matching bases. The sequence derives from a woman in her forties with HIV. Sample: unsorted PBMCs, taken 0.5 years after starting antiretroviral therapy. The CDR3 reads as follows: CASSLADFSTDTQYF. The DNA sequence is as follows: TGTGCCAGCAGCTTAGCGGACTTTAGCACAGATACGCAGTATTTT.